The clone carrying this T cell receptor beta chain has more than one count but fewer than ten. The data stem from a study of control samples from healthy donors and cancer patients. V was shortened by 11 bases and J by 2 bases, with 15 bases between the two germline ends. Per germline, CDR1 LNHDA and CDR2 SQIVND (reference sequence). The CDR3 is 13 residues long. Assay: immunoSEQ multiplex PCR; the TCRdb copy retains only in-frame clones and omits some. The sample consists of about 160,000 clones, 70% to 90% of them appearing once. The receptor's source is a man aged 25-45 years in good health. The sequenced material came from blood. This chain joins TRBV19 and TRBJ1-1, with D tentatively TRBD1 (5 bases). The CDR3 loop is CAVQAAANTEAFF. In DNA form, the CDR3 reads TGTGCCGTACAGGCGGCAGCAAACACTGAAGCTTTCTTT.